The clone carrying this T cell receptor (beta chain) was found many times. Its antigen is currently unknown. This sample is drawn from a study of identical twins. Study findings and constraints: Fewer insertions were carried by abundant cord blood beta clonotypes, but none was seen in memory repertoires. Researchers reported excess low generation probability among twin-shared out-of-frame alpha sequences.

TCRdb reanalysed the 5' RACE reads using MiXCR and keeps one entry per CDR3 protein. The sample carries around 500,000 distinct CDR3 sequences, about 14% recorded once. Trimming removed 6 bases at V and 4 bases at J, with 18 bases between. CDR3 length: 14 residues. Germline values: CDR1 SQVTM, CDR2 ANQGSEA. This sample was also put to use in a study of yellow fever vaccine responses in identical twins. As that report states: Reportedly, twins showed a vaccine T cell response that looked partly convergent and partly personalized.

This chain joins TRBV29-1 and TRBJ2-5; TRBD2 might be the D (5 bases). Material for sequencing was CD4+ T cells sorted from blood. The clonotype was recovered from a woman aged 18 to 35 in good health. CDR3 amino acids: CSVTTGVAPETQYF. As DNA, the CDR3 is TGCAGCGTCACGACCGGGGTTGCTCCAGAGACCCAGTACTTC.